This entry is about one T cell receptor (beta chain). This entry comes from a study of early T cells in non-severe SARS-CoV-2 infection. Individually, cDNA molecules had unique molecular identifiers attached to them. Via MiXCR, TCRdb re-called the 5' RACE reads, giving one row per CDR3 protein. The data contain tens of thousands of distinct CDR3 sequences, about 15% of them singletons. The sample consisted of whole blood, taken at baseline. This TCR was recovered from an adult who was a healthcare worker with PCR-confirmed SARS-CoV-2 infection or an uninfected control (not recorded which).

CDR3 sequence: CSALTSGTGELFF. The CDR3 region has the DNA TGCAGTGCCCTGACTAGCGGCACCGGGGAGCTGTTTTTT. The V gene is TRBV20-1, the J gene TRBJ2-2; 9 positions match TRBD2. Germline CDR1 and CDR2: DFQATT and SNEGSKA (reference sequence). The V segment lost 6 bases and the J segment 4 bases; nucleotides outside the gene matches: 3. The CDR3 is made up of 13 amino acids.